The TCR beta chain under discussion was sequenced for a study of human T cells and chemical hapten exposure. Study summary: An area of 2 cm by roughly 2.2 cm on upper inner arm skin received 2% DPC for sensitization.

The CDR3 loop spans 13 amino acids. Germline V lookup: CDR1 SQVTM, CDR2 ANQGSEA. The V gene lost 4 bases and the J gene lost 1 base, with 8 bases spanning the gap. This clonotype appeared many times. The library labeled individual cDNA molecules by adding unique molecular identifiers to them. TCRdb called the RACE reads again in MiXCR, with one record for every CDR3 protein. Here the sample spans tens of thousands of distinct CDR3 sequences, around 10% being singletons. Sample time point: patch test 1, 2 weeks after DPC sensitization. Sample treatment: therapeutic diphenylcyclopropenone sensitization with weekly scalp DPC. Drawing of blood took place ahead of applying each patch test.

The chain has TRBV29-1 and TRBJ2-1; possible D gene TRBD2, 6 bases. This specimen was whole blood, taken in connection with sensitization to the hapten diphenylcyclopropenone (DPC). The TCR was taken from a woman aged 45-60 years with alopecia areata. Some clones in this sample may be carry-over from other donors' samples. DNA of the CDR3: TGCAGCGTTGGGAGGGGTTCCTACAATGAGCAGTTCTTC. The encoded protein is CSVGRGSYNEQFF.